The T cell receptor beta chain described here comes from a study of T-cell reconstitution after alpha-beta-depleted transplantation in children. Findings and limits, study-wide: Roughly two months post-transplant, alpha-beta T cells reportedly originated from several hundred graft clones that had expanded.

Trimming took 6 bases from V and 2 from J, leaving 13 bases between them. CDR1 MNHNS and CDR2 SASEGT come from the germline V gene. This CDR3 has 14 residues. The TCRbeta library was prepared with unique molecular identifiers. TCRdb processed the PCR reads anew with MiXCR; each CDR3 protein has one entry. The sample has about 440,000 distinct CDR3 sequences, over 40% seen once. This clonotype was seen ten or more times. The antigen is unknown. Sample: PBMCs, taken before TCRalphabeta/CD19-depleted stem cell transplant. This clonotype was obtained from a girl aged 2-10 years with aplastic anemia, due to receive a stem cell transplant. This chain links TRBV6-1 with TRBJ2-5; tentative D call: TRBD1 (6 bases). The CDR3 coding sequence is TGTGCCAGCAGACACAGGGACCGGCAAGAGACCCAGTACTTC. It specifies CASRHRDRQETQYF.